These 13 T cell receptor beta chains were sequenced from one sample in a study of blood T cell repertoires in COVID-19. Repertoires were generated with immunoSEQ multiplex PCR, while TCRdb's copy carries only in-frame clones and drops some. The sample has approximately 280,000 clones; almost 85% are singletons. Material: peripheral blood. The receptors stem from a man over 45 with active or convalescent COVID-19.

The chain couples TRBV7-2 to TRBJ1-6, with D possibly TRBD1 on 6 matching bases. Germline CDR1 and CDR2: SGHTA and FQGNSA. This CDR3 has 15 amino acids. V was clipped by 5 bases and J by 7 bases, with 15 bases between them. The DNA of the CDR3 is TGTGCCAGCAGCCCCCGCTCAGGGGAAAATTCACCCCTCCACTTT. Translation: CASSPRSGENSPLHF.

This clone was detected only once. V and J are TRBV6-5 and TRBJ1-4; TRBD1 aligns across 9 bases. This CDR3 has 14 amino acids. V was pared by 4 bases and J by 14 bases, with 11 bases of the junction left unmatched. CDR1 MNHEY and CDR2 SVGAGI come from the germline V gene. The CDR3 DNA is TGTGCCAGCAGTTCCCTGACAGGGGGGGATTATCTGTTTTTT. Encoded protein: CASSSLTGGDYLFF.

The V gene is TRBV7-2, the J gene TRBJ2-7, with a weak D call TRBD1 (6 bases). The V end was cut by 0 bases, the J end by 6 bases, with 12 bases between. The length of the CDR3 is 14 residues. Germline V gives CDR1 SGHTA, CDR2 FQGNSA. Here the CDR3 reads CASSLARTVREQYF. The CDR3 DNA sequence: TGTGCCAGCAGCTTAGCGCGGACAGTTCGCGAGCAGTACTTC.

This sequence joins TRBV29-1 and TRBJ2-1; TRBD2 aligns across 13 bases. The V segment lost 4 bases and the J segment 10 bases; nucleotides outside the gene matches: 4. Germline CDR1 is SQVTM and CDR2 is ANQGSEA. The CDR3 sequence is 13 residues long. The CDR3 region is CSVVGLAGTEQFF. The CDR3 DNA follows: TGCAGCGTTGTGGGACTAGCGGGAACCGAGCAGTTCTTC.

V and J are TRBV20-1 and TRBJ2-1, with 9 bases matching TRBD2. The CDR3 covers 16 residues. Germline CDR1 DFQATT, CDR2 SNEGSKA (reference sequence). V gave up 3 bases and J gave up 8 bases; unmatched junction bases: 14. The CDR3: CSASPPGGRAFHEQFF. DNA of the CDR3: TGCAGTGCTAGTCCCCCGGGCGGGAGGGCCTTCCATGAGCAGTTCTTC.

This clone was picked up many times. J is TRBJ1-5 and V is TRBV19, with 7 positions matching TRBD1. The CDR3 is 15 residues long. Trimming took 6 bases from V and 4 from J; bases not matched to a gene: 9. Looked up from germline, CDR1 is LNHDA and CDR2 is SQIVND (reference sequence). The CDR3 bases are TGTGCCAGTAGCCCTTATAGGGGGCGGAATCAGCCCCAGCATTTT. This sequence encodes CASSPYRGRNQPQHF.

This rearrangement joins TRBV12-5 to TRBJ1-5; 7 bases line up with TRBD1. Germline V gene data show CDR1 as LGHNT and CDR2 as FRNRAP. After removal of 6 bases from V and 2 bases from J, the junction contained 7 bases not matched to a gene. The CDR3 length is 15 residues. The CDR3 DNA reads TGTGCTAGTGGCCTTAACAGGGGAGGCAATCAGCCCCAGCATTTT. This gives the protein CASGLNRGGNQPQHF.

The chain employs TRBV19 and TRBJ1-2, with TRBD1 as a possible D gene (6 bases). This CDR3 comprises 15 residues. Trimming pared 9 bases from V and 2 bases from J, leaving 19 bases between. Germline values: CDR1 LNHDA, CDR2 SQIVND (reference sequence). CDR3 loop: CASRSVPGQNYGYTF. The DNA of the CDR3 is TGTGCCAGCCGTTCCGTCCCGGGACAAAACTATGGCTACACCTTC.

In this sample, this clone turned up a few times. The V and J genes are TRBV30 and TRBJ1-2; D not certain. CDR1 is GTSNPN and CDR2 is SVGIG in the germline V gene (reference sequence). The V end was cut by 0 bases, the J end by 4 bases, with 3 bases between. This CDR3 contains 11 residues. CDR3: CAWSVFYGYTF. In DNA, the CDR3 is TGTGCCTGGAGTGTCTTCTATGGCTACACCTTC.

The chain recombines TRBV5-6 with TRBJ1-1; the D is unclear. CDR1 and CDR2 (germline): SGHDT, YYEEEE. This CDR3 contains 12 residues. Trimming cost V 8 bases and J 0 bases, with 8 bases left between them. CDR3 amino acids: CASGLLNTEAFF. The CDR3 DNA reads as TGTGCCAGTGGACTGCTGAACACTGAAGCTTTCTTT.

CDR3 sequence: CASSKSWTAYGYTF. Written as DNA, the CDR3 is TGTGCCAGCAGCAAATCTTGGACAGCCTATGGCTACACCTTC. This chain links TRBV21-1 with TRBJ1-2; TRBD1, the table's D call, was not compared with the DNA. TRBV21-1 is a pseudogene locus. This CDR3 region has 14 residues.

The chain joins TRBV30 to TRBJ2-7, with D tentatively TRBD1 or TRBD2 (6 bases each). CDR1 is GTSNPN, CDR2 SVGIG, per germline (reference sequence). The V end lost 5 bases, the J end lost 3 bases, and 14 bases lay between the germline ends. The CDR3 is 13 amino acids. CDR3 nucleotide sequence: TGTGCCTGGGGGGGGACAATCAGCTACGAGCAGTACTTC. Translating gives CAWGGTISYEQYF. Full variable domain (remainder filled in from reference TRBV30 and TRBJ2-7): SQTIHQWPATLVQPVGSPLSLECTVEGTSNPNLYWYRQAAGRGLQLLFYSVGIGQISSEVPQNLSASRPQDRQFILSSKKLLLSDSGFYLCAWGGTISYEQYFGPGTRLTVT.

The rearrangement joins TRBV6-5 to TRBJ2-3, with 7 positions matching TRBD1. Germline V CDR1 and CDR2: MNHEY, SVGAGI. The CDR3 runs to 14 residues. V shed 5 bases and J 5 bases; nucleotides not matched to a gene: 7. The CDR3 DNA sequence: TGTGCCAGCAGTACTGACAGGGTGAAAGATACGCAGTATTTT. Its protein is CASSTDRVKDTQYF.